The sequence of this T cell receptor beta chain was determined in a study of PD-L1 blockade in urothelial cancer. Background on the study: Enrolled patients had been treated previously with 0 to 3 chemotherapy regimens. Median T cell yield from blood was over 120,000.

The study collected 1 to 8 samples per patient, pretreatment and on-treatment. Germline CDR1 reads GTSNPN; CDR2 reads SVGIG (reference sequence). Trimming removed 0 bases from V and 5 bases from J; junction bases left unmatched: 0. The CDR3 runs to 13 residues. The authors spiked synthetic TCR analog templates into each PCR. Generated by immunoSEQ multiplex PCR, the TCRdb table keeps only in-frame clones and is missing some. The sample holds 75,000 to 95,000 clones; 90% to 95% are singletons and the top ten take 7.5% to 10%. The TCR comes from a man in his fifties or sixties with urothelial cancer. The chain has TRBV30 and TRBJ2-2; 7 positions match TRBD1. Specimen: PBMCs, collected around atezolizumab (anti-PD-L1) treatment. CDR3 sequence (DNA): TGTGCCTGGAGTGTACAGGGGACCGGGGAGCTGTTTTTT. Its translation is CAWSVQGTGELFF.